The entry below describes one T cell receptor (beta chain). Its antigen is not known. The data are from a study of shared clonotypes between healthy human individuals. Original processing methods: Without quality scores, immunoSEQ junctional reads could not be filtered like full-length reads. Profiled with immunoSEQ multiplex PCR; TCRdb holds only in-frame clones, not every one. That table furnishes V, J and clone size, whereas the DNA furnished D and trimming. Counted here are about 2.3 million clones, about 92% occurring once; the ten biggest clones make up 0.39%. The germline gives CDR1 MNHNS, CDR2 SASEGT. The J segment lost 5 bases and the V segment lost 6 bases, leaving 7 bases of the junction unmatched. This CDR3 contains 14 residues. Points from the study as a whole: Generation probability values for non-shared clonotypes were lower than those for clonotypes shared by all four donors. Among a few donors, roughly 5.5% of naive CD4 clonotypes were found in common. Although depth was large, rarefaction showed that sequencing of the sorted subsets was incomplete.

Sequencing used naive CD4+ T cells from PBMCs. Subset indicated: CD45RA+ positively selected. This clonotype originated in a man aged 18 to 35 in good health. Some clones in this sample may be carry-over from other donors' samples. The chain carries TRBV6-1 and TRBJ1-2, with TRBD1 matching over 9 bases. The CDR3 coding sequence is TGTGCCAGCAGCCCGGGACAGGGTTGGTATGGCTACACCTTC. As protein: CASSPGQGWYGYTF.